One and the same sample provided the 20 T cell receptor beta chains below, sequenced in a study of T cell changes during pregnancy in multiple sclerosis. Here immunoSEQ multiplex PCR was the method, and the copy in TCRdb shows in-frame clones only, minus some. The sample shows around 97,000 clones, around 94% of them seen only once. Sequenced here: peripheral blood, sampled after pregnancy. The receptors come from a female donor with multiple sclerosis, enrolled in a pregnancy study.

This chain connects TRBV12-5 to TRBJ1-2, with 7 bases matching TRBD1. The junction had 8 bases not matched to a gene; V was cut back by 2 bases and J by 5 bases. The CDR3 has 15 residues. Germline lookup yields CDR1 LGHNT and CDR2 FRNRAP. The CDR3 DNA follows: TGTGCTAGTGGTTTGCCGACGACAGGGAAGTATGGCTACACCTTC. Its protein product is CASGLPTTGKYGYTF.

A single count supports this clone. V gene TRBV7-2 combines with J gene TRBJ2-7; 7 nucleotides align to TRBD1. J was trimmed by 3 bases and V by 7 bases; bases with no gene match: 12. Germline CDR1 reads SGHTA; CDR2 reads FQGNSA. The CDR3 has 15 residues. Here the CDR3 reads CASTPNRDSYYEQYF. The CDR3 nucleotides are TGTGCCAGCACCCCAAACCGGGACAGCTACTACGAGCAGTACTTC.

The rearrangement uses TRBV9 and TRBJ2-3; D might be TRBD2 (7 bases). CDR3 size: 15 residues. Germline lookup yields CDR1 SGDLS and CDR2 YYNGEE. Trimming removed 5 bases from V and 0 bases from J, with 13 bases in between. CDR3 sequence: CASSLGGASTDTQYF. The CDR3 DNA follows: TGTGCCAGCAGTTTAGGGGGGGCGAGCACAGATACGCAGTATTTT.

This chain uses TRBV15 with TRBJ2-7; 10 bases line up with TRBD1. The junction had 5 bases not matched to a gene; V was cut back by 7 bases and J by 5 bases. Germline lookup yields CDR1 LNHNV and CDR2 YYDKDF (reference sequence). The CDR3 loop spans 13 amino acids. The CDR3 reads CATKTGGSDEQYF. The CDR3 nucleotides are TGTGCCACCAAGACAGGGGGCAGCGACGAGCAGTACTTC. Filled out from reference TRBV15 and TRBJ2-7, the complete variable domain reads DAMVIQNPRYQVTQFGKPVTLSCSQTLNHNVMYWYQQKSSQAPKLLFHYYDKDFNNEADTPDNFQSRRPNTSFCFLDIRSPGLGDTAMYLCATKTGGSDEQYFGPGTRLTVT.

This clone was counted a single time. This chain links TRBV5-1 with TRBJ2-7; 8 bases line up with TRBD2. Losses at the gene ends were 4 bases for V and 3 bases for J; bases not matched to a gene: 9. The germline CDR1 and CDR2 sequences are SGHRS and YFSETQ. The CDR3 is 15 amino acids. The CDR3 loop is CASSPKGAGGYEQYF. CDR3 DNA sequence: TGCGCCAGCAGCCCGAAGGGCGCGGGGGGCTACGAGCAGTACTTC.

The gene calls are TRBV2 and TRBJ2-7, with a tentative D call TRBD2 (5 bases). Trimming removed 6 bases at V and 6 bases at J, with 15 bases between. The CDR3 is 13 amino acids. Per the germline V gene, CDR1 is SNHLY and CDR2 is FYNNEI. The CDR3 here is CASRAVERVEQYF. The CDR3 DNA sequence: TGTGCCAGCAGGGCCGTCGAGAGGGTCGAGCAGTACTTC.

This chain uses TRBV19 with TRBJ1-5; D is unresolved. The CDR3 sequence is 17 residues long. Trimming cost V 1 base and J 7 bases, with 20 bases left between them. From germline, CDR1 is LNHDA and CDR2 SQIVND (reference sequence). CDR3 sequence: CASSIGPIRRSEQPQHF. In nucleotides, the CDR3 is TGTGCCAGTAGTATAGGCCCGATACGCCGGTCGGAGCAGCCCCAGCATTTT.

The CDR3 sequence: CASSRQVDNEKLFF. DNA for the CDR3: TGTGCCAGCAGCCGTCAGGTTGATAATGAAAAACTGTTTTTT. The V gene is TRBV4-2, the J gene TRBJ1-4; D is uncertain. Germline-derived CDR1 and CDR2 are LGHNA and YNFKEQ. The CDR3 totals 14 residues. Trimming cost V 4 bases and J 4 bases, with 10 bases left between them.

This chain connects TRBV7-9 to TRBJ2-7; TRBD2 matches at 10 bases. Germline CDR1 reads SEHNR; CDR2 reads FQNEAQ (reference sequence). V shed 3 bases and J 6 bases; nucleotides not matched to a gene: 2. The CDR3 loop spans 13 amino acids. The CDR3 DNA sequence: TGTGCCAGCAGCTTCCTAGCGGGAGTCGAGCAGTACTTC. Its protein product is CASSFLAGVEQYF.

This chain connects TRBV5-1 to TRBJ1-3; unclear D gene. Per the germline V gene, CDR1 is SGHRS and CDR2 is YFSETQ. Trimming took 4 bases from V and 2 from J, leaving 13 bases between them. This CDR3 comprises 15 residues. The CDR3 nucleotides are TGCGCCAGCAGCGCCGCGGTTGGTACTGGAAACACCATATATTTT. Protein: CASSAAVGTGNTIYF. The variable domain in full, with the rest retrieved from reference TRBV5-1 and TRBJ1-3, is KAGVTQTPRYLIKTRGQQVTLSCSPISGHRSVSWYQQTPGQGLQFLFEYFSETQRNKGNFPGRFSGRQFSNSRSEMNVSTLELGDSALYLCASSAAVGTGNTIYFGEGSWLTVV.

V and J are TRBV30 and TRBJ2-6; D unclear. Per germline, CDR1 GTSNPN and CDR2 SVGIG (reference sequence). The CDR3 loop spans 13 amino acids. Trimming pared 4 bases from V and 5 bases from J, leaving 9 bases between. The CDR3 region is CAWITGRANVLTF. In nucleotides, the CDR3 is TGTGCCTGGATTACTGGTAGGGCCAACGTCCTGACTTTC. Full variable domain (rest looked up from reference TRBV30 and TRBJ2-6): SQTIHQWPATLVQPVGSPLSLECTVEGTSNPNLYWYRQAAGRGLQLLFYSVGIGQISSEVPQNLSASRPQDRQFILSSKKLLLSDSGFYLCAWITGRANVLTFGAGSRLTVL.

DNA of the CDR3: TGTGCCAGCAGTTTGGGCGGGACAGGGGGGCCCCTGAACTATGGCTACACCTTC. This sequence encodes CASSLGGTGGPLNYGYTF. This chain uses TRBV27 with TRBJ1-2; 11 bases match TRBD1. Germline V gene data show CDR1 as MNHEY and CDR2 as SMNVEV (reference sequence). The CDR3 extends over 18 amino acids. With 3 bases clipped from V and 2 bases from J, the junction kept 11 bases outside the gene matches.

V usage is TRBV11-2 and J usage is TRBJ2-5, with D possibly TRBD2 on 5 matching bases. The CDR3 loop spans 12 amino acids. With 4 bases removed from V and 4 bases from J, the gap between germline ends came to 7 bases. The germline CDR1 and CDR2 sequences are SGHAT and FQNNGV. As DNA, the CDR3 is TGTGCCAGCAGCTATGCGGGAGAGACCCAGTACTTC. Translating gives CASSYAGETQYF.

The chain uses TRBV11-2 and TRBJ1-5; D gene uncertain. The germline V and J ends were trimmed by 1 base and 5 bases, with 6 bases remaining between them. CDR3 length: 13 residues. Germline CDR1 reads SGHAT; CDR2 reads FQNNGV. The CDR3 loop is CASSLGAYQPQHF. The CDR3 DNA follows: TGTGCCAGCAGCTTAGGAGCGTATCAGCCCCAGCATTTT.

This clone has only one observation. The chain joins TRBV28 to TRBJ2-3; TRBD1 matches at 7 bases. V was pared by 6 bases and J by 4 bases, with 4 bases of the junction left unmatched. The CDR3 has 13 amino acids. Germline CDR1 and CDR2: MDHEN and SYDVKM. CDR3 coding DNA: TGTGCCAGCAGCCCAGGGGGTGCAGATACGCAGTATTTT. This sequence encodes CASSPGGADTQYF. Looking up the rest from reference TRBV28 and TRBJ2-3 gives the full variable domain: DVKVTQSSRYLVKRTGEKVFLECVQDMDHENMFWYRQDPGLGLRLIYFSYDVKMKEKGDIPEGYSVSREKKERFSLILESASTNQTSMYLCASSPGGADTQYFGPGTRLTVL.

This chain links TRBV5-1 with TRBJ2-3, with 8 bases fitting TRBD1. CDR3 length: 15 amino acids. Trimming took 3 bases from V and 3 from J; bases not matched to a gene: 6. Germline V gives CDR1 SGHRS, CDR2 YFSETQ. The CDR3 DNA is TGCGCCAGCAGCTCGGGACAGGTATTGACAGATACGCAGTATTTT. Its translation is CASSSGQVLTDTQYF.

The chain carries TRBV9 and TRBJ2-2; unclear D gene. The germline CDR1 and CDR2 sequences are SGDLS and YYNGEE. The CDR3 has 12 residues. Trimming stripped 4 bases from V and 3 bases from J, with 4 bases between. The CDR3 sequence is CASSSYTGELFF. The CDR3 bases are TGTGCCAGCAGCTCCTACACCGGGGAGCTGTTTTTT.

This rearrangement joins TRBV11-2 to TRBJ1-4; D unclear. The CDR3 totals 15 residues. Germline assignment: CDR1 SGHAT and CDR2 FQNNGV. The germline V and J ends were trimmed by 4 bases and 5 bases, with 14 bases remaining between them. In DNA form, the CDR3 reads TGTGCCAGCAGCTCGAACGGACGCGGGAATGAAAAACTGTTTTTT. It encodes CASSSNGRGNEKLFF.

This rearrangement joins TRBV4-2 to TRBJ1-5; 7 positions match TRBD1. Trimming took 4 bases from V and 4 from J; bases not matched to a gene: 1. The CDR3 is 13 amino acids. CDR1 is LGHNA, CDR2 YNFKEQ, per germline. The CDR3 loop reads CASSPGGNQPQHF. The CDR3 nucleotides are TGTGCCAGCAGCCCAGGGGGAAATCAGCCCCAGCATTTT.

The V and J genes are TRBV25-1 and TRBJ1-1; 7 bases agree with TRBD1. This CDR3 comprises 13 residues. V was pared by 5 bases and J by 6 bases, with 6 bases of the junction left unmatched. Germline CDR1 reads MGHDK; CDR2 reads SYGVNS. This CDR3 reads CASSRTGWAEAFF. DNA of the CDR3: TGTGCCAGCAGTAGGACAGGATGGGCTGAAGCTTTCTTT.